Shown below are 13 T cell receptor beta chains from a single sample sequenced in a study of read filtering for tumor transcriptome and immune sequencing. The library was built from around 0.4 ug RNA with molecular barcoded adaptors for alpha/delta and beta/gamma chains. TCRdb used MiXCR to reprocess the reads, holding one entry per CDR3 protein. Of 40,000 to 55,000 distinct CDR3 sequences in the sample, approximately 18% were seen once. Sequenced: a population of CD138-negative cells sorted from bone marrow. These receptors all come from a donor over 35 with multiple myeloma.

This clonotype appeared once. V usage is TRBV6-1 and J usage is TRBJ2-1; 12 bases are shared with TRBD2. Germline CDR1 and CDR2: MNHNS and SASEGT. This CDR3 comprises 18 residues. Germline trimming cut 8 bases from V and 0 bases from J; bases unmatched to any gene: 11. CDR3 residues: CASQSSGRVWSSYNEQFF. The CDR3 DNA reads TGTGCCAGCCAATCTAGCGGGAGGGTCTGGAGCTCCTACAATGAGCAGTTCTTC.

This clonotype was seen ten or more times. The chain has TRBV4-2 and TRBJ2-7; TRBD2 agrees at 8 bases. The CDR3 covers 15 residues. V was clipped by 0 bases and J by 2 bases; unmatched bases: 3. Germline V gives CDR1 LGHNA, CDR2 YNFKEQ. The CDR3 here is CASSQDRGGPYEQYF. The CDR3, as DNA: TGTGCCAGCAGCCAAGATCGGGGGGGGCCCTACGAGCAGTACTTC.

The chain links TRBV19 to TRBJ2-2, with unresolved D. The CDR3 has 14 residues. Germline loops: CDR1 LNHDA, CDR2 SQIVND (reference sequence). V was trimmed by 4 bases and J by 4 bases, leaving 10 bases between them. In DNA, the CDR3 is TGTGCCAGTAGTAGAATGACCAGCACCGGGGAGCTGTTTTTT. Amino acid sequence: CASSRMTSTGELFF.

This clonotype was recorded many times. The DNA for the CDR3 is TGTGCCAGTAGCCCGGGACTAGTCTCTTACGAGCAGTACTTC. Translation: CASSPGLVSYEQYF. The chain combines TRBV19 with TRBJ2-7; 8 positions agree with TRBD2. The germline gives CDR1 LNHDA, CDR2 SQIVND (reference sequence). V shed 6 bases and J 4 bases; nucleotides not matched to a gene: 8. The CDR3 runs to 14 residues.

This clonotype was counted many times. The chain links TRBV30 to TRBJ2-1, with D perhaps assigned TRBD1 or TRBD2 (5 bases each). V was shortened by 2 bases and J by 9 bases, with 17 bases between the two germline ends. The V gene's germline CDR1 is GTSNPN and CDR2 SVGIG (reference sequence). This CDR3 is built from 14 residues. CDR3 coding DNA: TGTGCCTGGAGTAGTGGGGCGCCTGGGAGTGAGCAGTTCTTC. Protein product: CAWSSGAPGSEQFF.

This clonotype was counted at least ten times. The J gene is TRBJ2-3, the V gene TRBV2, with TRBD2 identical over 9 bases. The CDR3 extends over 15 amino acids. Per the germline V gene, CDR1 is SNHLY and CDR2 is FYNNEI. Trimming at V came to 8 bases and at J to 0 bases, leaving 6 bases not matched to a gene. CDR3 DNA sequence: TGTGCCAGCCGAAAAGCGGGAGGTAGCACAGATACGCAGTATTTT. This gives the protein CASRKAGGSTDTQYF.

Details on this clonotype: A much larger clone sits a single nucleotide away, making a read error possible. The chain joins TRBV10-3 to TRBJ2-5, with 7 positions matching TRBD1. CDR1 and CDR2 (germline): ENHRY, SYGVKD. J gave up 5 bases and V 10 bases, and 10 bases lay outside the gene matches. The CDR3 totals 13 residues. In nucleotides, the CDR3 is TGTGCCACCAGCCAGGGGGATGAGGAGACCCAGTACTTC. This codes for CATSQGDEETQYF.

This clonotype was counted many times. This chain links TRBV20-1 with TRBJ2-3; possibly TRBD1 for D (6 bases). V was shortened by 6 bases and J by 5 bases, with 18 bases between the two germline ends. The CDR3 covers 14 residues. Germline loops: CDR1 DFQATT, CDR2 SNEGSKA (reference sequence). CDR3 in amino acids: CSASDRSVRDTQYF. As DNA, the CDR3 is TGCAGTGCAAGTGACAGGTCTGTGAGAGATACGCAGTATTTT.

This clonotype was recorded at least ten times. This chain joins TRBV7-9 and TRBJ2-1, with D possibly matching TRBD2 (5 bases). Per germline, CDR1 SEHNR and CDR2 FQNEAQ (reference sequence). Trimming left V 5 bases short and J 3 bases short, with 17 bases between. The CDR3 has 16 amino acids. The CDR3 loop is CASSLGTRVGYNEQFF. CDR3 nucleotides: TGTGCCAGCAGCCTAGGCACTAGAGTTGGCTACAATGAGCAGTTCTTC. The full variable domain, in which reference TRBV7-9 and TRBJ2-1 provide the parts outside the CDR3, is DTGVSQNPRHKITKRGQNVTFRCDPISEHNRLYWYRQTLGQGPEFLTYFQNEAQLEKSRLLSDRFSAERPKGSFSTLEIQRTEQGDSAMYLCASSLGTRVGYNEQFFGPGTRLTVL.

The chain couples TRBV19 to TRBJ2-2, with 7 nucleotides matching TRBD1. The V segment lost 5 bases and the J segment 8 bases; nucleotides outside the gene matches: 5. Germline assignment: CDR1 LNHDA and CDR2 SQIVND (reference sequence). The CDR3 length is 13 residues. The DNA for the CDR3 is TGTGCCAGTAGTCTGACAGGGCTAGGGGAGCTGTTTTTT. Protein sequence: CASSLTGLGELFF.

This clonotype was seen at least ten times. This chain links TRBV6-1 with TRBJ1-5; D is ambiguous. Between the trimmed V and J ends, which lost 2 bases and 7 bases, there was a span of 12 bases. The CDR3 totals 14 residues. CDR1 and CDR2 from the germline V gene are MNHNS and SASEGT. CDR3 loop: CASSELGIGQPQHF. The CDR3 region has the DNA TGTGCCAGCAGTGAATTGGGTATAGGGCAGCCCCAGCATTTT.

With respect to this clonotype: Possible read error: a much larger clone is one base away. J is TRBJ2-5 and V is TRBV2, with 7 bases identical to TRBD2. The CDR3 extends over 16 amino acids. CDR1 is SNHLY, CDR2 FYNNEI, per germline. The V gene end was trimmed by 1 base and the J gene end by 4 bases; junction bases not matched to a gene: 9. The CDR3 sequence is CASSEGWREYGETQYF. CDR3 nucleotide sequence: TGTGCCAGCAGTGAAGGGTGGCGGGAGTACGGAGAGACCCAGTACTTC.

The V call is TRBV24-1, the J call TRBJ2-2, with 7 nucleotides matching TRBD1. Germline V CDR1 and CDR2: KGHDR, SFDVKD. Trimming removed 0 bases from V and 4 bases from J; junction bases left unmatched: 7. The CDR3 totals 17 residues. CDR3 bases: TGTGCCACCAGTGATTTGTTAGGGACAGTAAGCACCGGGGAGCTGTTTTTT. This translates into CATSDLLGTVSTGELFF.